This T cell receptor (beta chain) is drawn from a study of prognosis after radiotherapy for stage I lung cancer. Study summary: SBRT radiotherapy used 3 to 5 fractions and a biologically effective dose of at least 100 Gy.

This clonotype was seen a handful of times. A draw of around 6 milliliters of peripheral blood took place at each of two time points. Two-round multiplex PCR on genomic DNA was the method by which TCR beta CDR3 was amplified. First-round PCR employed TRBV- and TRBJ-specific primers for each gene. Each CDR3 protein gets one entry after TCRdb re-called the multiplex PCR reads with MiXCR. The repertoire holds about 59,000 distinct CDR3 sequences, more than 20% seen once, with 7.5% in the top ten. The sample here was PBMCs, taken before or after stereotactic body radiation therapy (not recorded which). The source is a donor aged 50 or older with non-small cell lung cancer.

The CDR3 is CASSQEGGARNQPQHF. The CDR3 DNA is TGTGCCAGCAGCCAAGAGGGGGGGGCGCGCAATCAGCCCCAGCATTTT. The V gene is TRBV4-2, the J gene TRBJ1-5, with a possible D match to TRBD1 (6 bases). Deletions cut 0 bases from V and 2 bases from J, with 11 bases between. The germline gives CDR1 LGHNA, CDR2 YNFKEQ. The CDR3 covers 16 residues.